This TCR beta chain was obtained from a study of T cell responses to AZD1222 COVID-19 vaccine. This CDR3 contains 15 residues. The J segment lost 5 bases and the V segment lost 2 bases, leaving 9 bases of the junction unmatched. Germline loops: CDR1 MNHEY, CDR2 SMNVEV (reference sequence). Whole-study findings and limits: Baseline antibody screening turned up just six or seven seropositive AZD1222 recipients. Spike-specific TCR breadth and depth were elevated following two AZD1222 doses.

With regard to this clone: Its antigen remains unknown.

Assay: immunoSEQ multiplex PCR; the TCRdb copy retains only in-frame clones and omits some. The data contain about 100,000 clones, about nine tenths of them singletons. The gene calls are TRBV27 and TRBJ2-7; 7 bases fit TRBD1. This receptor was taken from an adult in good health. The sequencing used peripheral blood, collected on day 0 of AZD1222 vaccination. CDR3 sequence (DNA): TGTGCCAGCAGTTTAAGGGGCAGGGGGACGAACGAGCAGTACTTC. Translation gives CASSLRGRGTNEQYF.